A selection of T cell receptor beta chains follows, all from one sample in a study of Graves' ophthalmopathy and Graves' hyperthyroidism. TCRdb re-analysed the multiplex PCR reads in MiXCR, keeping a single row per CDR3 protein. Here the sample spans about 370,000 distinct CDR3 sequences, around 20% being singletons. The material sequenced was peripheral blood. The receptor set was obtained from a woman between 18 and 30 years old with Graves' ophthalmopathy. Both conserved end residues are part of each CDR3. A D gene is named only where the DNA matches it firmly. Only part of the rows carry a size: once, few, many, or a class if the clone is expanded.

TRBV27	TRBJ2-7	TRBD2	-	TGTGCCGTCGGGGGGGGTCCCTACGAGCAGTACTTC	CAVGGGPYEQYF
TRBV20-1	TRBJ2-7	TRBD2	many	TGCAGTGCTCGTGAATGGACTAGCGGCTACGAGCAGTACTTC	CSAREWTSGYEQYF
TRBV12-3/TRBV12-4	TRBJ2-5	-	many	TGTGCCAGCACCCCGACGCTGCTCGGGACCCAGTACTTC	CASTPTLLGTQYF
TRBV6-6	TRBJ1-1	-	many	TGTGCCAGCAGGACCTTGTGGGGGAGGAACACTGAAGCTTTCTTT	CASRTLWGRNTEAFF
TRBV6-2/TRBV6-3	TRBJ2-2	-	many	TGTGCCAGCAGCTACACACGGCTAGTCCCCGGGGAGCTGTTTTTT	CASSYTRLVPGELFF
TRBV2	TRBJ1-1	-	many	TGTGCCAGCAGCGAAACAACGGGACGGTCGAACACTGAAGCTTTCTTT	CASSETTGRSNTEAFF
TRBV7-2	TRBJ2-7	-	many	TGTGCCAGCAGCTTAGAGCGGGTGGCCGAGCAGTACTTC	CASSLERVAEQYF
TRBV28	TRBJ1-5	-	many	TGTGCCAGCAGTTTGGGGCCCTCACTCTCTCGTAACAATCAGCCCCAGCATTTT	CASSLGPSLSRNNQPQHF
TRBV5-1	TRBJ2-5	TRBD1	-	TGCGCCAGCAGCGGAGGACAGGGTTACCAAGAGACCCAGTACTTC	CASSGGQGYQETQYF
TRBV27	TRBJ1-5	-	many	TGTGCCAGCAGCGACAATGATAGCAATCAGCCCCAGCATTTT	CASSDNDSNQPQHF
TRBV29-1	TRBJ1-1	-	many	TGCAGCGTTGATGTGGGCGCAAAGGAAGCTTTCTTT	CSVDVGAKEAFF
TRBV12-3/TRBV12-4	TRBJ2-7	-	-	TGTGCCAGTACTAGGACTAATTTGGGCGAGCAGTACTTC	CASTRTNLGEQYF
TRBV12-3/TRBV12-4	TRBJ1-2	-	many	TGTGCCAGCAGTTTGGGTGGGCGGGGACTGGGCTATGGCTACACCTTC	CASSLGGRGLGYGYTF
TRBV18	TRBJ2-7	TRBD1	many	TGTGCCAGCTCACGGCCGGGACAGGTCTACGAGCAGTACTTC	CASSRPGQVYEQYF
TRBV6-1	TRBJ1-1	-	once	TGTGCCAGCATACCGTCGAAGGTCCAGGCCACTGAAGCTTTCTTT	CASIPSKVQATEAFF
TRBV20-1	TRBJ1-5	TRBD1	many	TGCAGTGCTAACCCAGAGGGACAGTCAAATCAGCCCCAGCATTTT	CSANPEGQSNQPQHF
TRBV11-2	TRBJ2-7	-	many	TGTGCCAGCAGCTTAAATCCACCCTACGAGCAGTACTTC	CASSLNPPYEQYF
TRBV7-2	TRBJ1-2	-	-	TGTGCCAGCAGCTTGGCGTGGCAGGGGAAGGATGGCTACACCTTC	CASSLAWQGKDGYTF
TRBV5-4	TRBJ1-2	-	many	TGTGCCAGCAGCTTTTACGGGACACTCTATGGCTACACCTTC	CASSFYGTLYGYTF
TRBV5-1	TRBJ2-7	-	many	TGCGCCAGCAGCTCGGACGTCTCCTACGAGCAGTACTTC	CASSSDVSYEQYF
TRBV7-2	TRBJ1-3	TRBD1	many	TGTGCCAGCAGCTTAGCGGGGGACAGGGTCACCGGAAACACCATATATTTT	CASSLAGDRVTGNTIYF
TRBV30	TRBJ2-5	-	many	TGTGCCTGGAGTGTAACAGGGTCTGAGACCCAGTACTTC	CAWSVTGSETQYF
TRBV12-3/TRBV12-4	TRBJ2-7	TRBD1	many	TGTGCCAGCACCCATGGACAGGTCTTTTCCTACGAGCAGTACTTC	CASTHGQVFSYEQYF
TRBV7-2	TRBJ2-7	TRBD2	many	TGTGCCAGCAGCTCCTTCCTAGCGGGGCCCTACGAGCAGTACTTC	CASSSFLAGPYEQYF
TRBV6-5	TRBJ1-1	-	many	TGTGCCAGCAGACCACAGGGCTTGAACACTGAAGCTTTCTTT	CASRPQGLNTEAFF
TRBV10-3	TRBJ1-1	TRBD1	many	TGTGCCATCACCCCGGACAGGGCGAGACAGTCTGAAGCTTTCTTT	CAITPDRARQSEAFF
TRBV4-3	TRBJ2-7	-	few	TGCGCCAGCAGCCAAGAGGGGGCCTCAGTCGGCGAGCAGTACTTC	CASSQEGASVGEQYF
TRBV7-2	TRBJ1-5	TRBD1	many	TGCGCCAGCAGCTTGGGGACAGGCGTCAATCAGCCCCAGCATTTT	CASSLGTGVNQPQHF
TRBV13	TRBJ1-1	-	many	TGTGCCAGCAGTCAGGTGAGGGACACTGAAGCTTTCTTT	CASSQVRDTEAFF
TRBV6-4	TRBJ2-2	-	-	TGTGCCAGCAGTGACTCTAGGGGTACCGGGGAGCTGTTTTTT	CASSDSRGTGELFF
TRBV7-2	TRBJ2-7	TRBD2	many	TGTGCCAGCAGCTTGGGGGGACTAACTCTCGCCGAGCAGTACTTC	CASSLGGLTLAEQYF
TRBV12-3/TRBV12-4	TRBJ2-1	-	few	TGTGCCAGCAGTTTAGGTAGCAATGAGCAGTTCTTC	CASSLGSNEQFF
TRBV12-3/TRBV12-4	TRBJ2-7	-	many	TGTGCCAGCAGTTCCAGGGCGTGGTCCTCCTACGAGCAGTACTTC	CASSSRAWSSYEQYF
TRBV12-3/TRBV12-4	TRBJ1-2	TRBD1	-	TGTGCCAGCAGTTGGGACAGGGGAGGGGGCGGCTACACCTTC	CASSWDRGGGGYTF
TRBV12-3/TRBV12-4	TRBJ1-5	TRBD1	many	TGTGCCAGCAGTCTAAAGGGTACAGGGGGCTTGCCCCAGCATTTT	CASSLKGTGGLPQHF
TRBV24-1	TRBJ2-7	TRBD1	many	TGTGCCACCAGTGATCCAGACAGGGGTGACGAGCAGTACTTC	CATSDPDRGDEQYF
TRBV6-2/TRBV6-3	TRBJ2-5	-	many	TGTGCCAGCAGTGAAACAGAGACCCAGTACTTC	CASSETETQYF